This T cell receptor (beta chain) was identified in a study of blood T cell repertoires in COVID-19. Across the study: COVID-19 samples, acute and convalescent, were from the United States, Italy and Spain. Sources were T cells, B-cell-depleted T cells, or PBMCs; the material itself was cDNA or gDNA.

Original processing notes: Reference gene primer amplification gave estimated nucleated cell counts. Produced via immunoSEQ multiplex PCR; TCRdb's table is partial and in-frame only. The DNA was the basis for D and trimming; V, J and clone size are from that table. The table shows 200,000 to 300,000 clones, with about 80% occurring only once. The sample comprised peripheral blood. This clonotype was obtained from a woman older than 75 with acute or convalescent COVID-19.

The CDR3 DNA reads TGCGCCAGCAGCCGTGACAGGGGAGGGACTGAAGCTTTCTTT. It is translated as CASSRDRGGTEAFF. This rearrangement joins TRBV5-1 to TRBJ1-1, with 8 bases fitting TRBD1. The germline V gene has CDR1 SGHRS and CDR2 YFSETQ. V shed 4 bases and J 5 bases; nucleotides not matched to a gene: 7. The CDR3 has 14 residues.